This note documents a single T cell receptor (beta chain) sequence. The antigen this receptor binds is unknown. Base qualities are not recorded, but no much larger clone differs from it by a single base. The library was produced with the immunoSEQ multiplex PCR assay. A mixture of 60 forward primers for TCR Vbeta segments and 13 reverse primers for TCR Jbeta segments was used in the multiplex PCR. The CDR3 region of rearranged TCR beta genes was amplified from genomic DNA with a multiplex PCR assay. The Illumina HiSeq System was used to sequence the amplified TCR beta libraries as 87-base-pair reads. Under the source paper's analysis protocol: Across the 640 or so repertoires, a later analysis counted 80 million or so unique TCR beta chains, roughly 11 million of which were shared by at least two donors. Raw reads were error-corrected and collapsed into unique sequences by a nearest-neighbor algorithm in which closely related sequences were merged to remove PCR and sequencing errors. Alignment of CDR3 sequences to IMGT reference sequences was used to assign V, D and J gene segments. For a sequence to be retained, a match of at least six nucleotides was required to both a V gene segment and a J gene segment. A rearrangement was called productive if the CDR3 had no stop codons and remained in frame with V and J, and every other rearrangement was called non-productive. Following IMGT convention, CDR3 was defined as the stretch from the second conserved V-encoded cysteine up to the conserved J-encoded phenylalanine. The earlier analysis of more than 450 of the donors excluded sequences that lacked an unambiguous match to a single V gene segment. In an earlier analysis of approximately 610 of the donors, V segments were called functional above 56.7% productive rearrangements and were called segregating when the between-donor standard deviation exceeded 5%. A statistical classification framework was built for diagnosing cytomegalovirus status from the catalog of TCR beta chain sequences. In a later analysis, V and J genes were assigned by comparing TCR nucleotide sequences against IMGT/GENE-DB human TR gene sequences. A later analysis assigned CDR3 sequences and most-parsimonious VDJ recombination scenarios with the TCRdist pipeline. In a later analysis, every TCR beta chain was defined by the combination of its CDR3 amino acid sequence and its V-gene family, and reads without a unique V-gene family were dropped. As a way to deal with suspected cross-contamination and a sequencing artifact, a later analysis dropped 640 or so nucleotide sequences that were highly shared and had low generation probability. For each public chain, a later analysis derived a clonal expansion index from normalized ranks of inferred template counts within each repertoire. A later analysis computed generation probabilities with a VDJ recombination model fitted to out-of-frame rearrangements, and checked the results against IGoR. Hypergeometric tests were used in a later analysis to score TCR-TCR, TCR-HLA and TCR-CMV co-occurrence, with a repertoire-size bias correction applied to the TCR pairs. A later analysis estimated false discovery rates by permuting HLA or CMV assignments 20 times. A later analysis grouped co-occurring TCRs with DBSCAN, adding TCRdist sequence similarity when clustering within HLA-allele-positive subsets. Repertoires with fewer than 30,000 or more than 120,000 public chains, plus five repertoires with anomalous nucleotide sharing, were excluded from co-occurrence clustering. TCRdb took over this immuneACCESS table, retaining in-frame rearrangements with V and J assigned. Such tables are incomplete; in checked studies, under half of the missing clones stem from an unresolved V gene, and the remainder is unexplained. The DNA was the basis for D and trimming; V, J and clone size are from that table. The sample data list about 82,000 clones, and roughly 61% of these were observed just once. 15% of the sample lies in the top ten.

These data are taken from a study of cytomegalovirus exposure and HLA in healthy donors (dated by TCRdb to the late 2010s). Looking at the study overall: An earlier analysis of 587 of the donors reported 250 to 300 Gb of sequence data and 120 million or so unique TCR beta sequences from 150 million to 200 million T cells. An early release that covered approximately 600 HLA-typed donors contained around 300 gigabases of sequencing data and around 85 million unique TCR sequences. Of the roughly 390 genotyped donors, 80% to 90% were placed in the genetic ancestry cluster associated with self-reported Caucasian donors. The study aimed to test whether signatures of past pathogen exposure could be identified by cataloging public T cell receptors. Using immunosequencing, the study profiled T cell repertoires from roughly 650 subjects and related those repertoires to cytomegalovirus serostatus. A separate validation cohort of approximately 120 different subjects was used in addition to the 666-subject first cohort. High-throughput TCR immunosequencing, statistical association of individual TCRs with disease status, and machine learning were combined to predict cytomegalovirus infection status. In a later analysis, previously published TCR beta repertoires from 550 to 750 donors were re-analyzed and high-resolution HLA genotyping was added so that TCR occurrence patterns could be studied. In the later analysis, no new phenotypic data were used to find candidate immune exposures; instead, reliance was placed on TCR beta sequences and their occurrence across donors. To decide whether each TCR beta V gene segment behaved as functional or pseudogenic, an earlier analysis of approximately 590 of the donors relied on high-throughput TCR beta sequencing. Donor age, sex, ethnicity and CMV serostatus were compiled together with the repertoire data. A later genetic analysis took genome-wide SNP genotypes for about 55% of the 666 donors and used that subset as a discovery cohort. Every discovery cohort repertoire had been produced on one sequencing platform. Class I and class II HLA loci were covered by the typing at four-digit resolution. Typing coverage differed by locus: A, B, C, DRB1 and DQB1 were typed in roughly 620-630 donors, DQA1 in 522, DPA1 in some 570, and DPB1 in 400 to 490. About five DR-DQ haplotypes were handled as single units for association and clustering, since linkage in the cohort was strong. Across around 400 genotyped donors of the cohort, an average of about 250,000 unique TCR beta nucleotide sequences per donor were sequenced, and around 19% of those sequences were non-productive. What the work shows at the level of the full study, not this receptor alone: A later analysis associated about 17,000 TCR beta sequences with specific HLA alleles at a false discovery rate of 0.05. Linkage disequilibrium might explain the correlated functional status among segregating V segments, but an unknown experimental factor could not be excluded. A cluster of highly shared sequence variants was judged likely to be a technical artifact of the sequencing pipeline. According to a later analysis, TCR association rates differed among HLA loci, with DRB1 alleles showing the most associated TCRs and HLA-C alleles showing the fewest. According to a later analysis, parvovirus B19, influenza, CMV and Epstein-Barr virus appeared linked to several top co-occurrence clusters. In vitro tests confirmed that a few of the cytomegalovirus-associated TCR beta chains recognize cytomegalovirus antigens. Because counts were too low, fewer than 20 rarely observed V segments, including chromosome 9 orphons, were excluded from the earlier analysis of several hundred of the donors. Immune exposure information for the cohort was limited to CMV serostatus. Because HLA typing was missing for some donors at each locus, association tests included only the typed subset. The study listed 164 TCR beta chains as associated with cytomegalovirus. While some public TCRs were present in many individuals, most TCR sequences turned up only very rarely across donors. A later genetic analysis associated a missense DCLRE1C variant with V-gene and J-gene trimming of TCR beta chains, and an independent cohort replicated the association. Roughly uniform sequencing depth across donors was assumed in presence/absence analyses, although this assumption may not hold. In this cohort, only TCR beta chains were sequenced, and detectable features were limited by the absence of alpha or paired-chain data. A later analysis found that most CMV-associated TCR beta chains appeared HLA-restricted, with HLA associations seemingly driven largely by CMV exposure. When HLA alleles, especially DR and DQ, strongly co-occurred, TCR associations were difficult to assign to individual alleles. A further reported finding was that TCR beta sequences accurately predicted the HLA-A and HLA-B alleles for most subjects in the first cohort. In an earlier analysis of some 500 of the donors, most TCR beta V segments were observed in productive rearrangements about 87% or about 30% of the time, broadly matching IMGT annotations. It was suggested by the authors that the approach could potentially be generalized to other disease states and immunological phenotypes. A later genetic analysis reported fewer N-insertions in productive TCRs among donors in an Asian-associated ancestry cluster than the roughly 690-donor mean. The classifier was reported to diagnose cytomegalovirus status with high specificity and sensitivity in both the original cohort and the validation cohort. The 87-base-pair reads could not distinguish some IMGT-functional V segments, including TRBV6-2 and TRBV6-3, so those segments were excluded. In a later analysis, HLA-associated TCR beta chains showed more clonal expansion and lower generation probabilities than non-associated chains that were equally common.

Including cysteine and phenylalanine, the CDR3 has 13 amino acids. Only the CDR3 region is kept as DNA, spanning 39 bases read in frame from base 1. Based on the germline V gene, the CDR1 and CDR2 sequences are SGHRS and YFSETQ. V lost 4 bases and J lost 4 bases; the stretch between them is 12 bases long. The cohort comprised some 730 healthy bone marrow donors. At the time of sampling, every cohort member was nominally healthy, though immune exposures that went unrecorded were likely present. The donor was CMV seropositive and was included in the group of 289 seropositive cohort members. A peripheral blood sample was collected from each donor, and TCR beta sequencing was performed on peripheral blood mononuclear cells. Genomic DNA extraction from the blood cell samples was performed with the Qiagen DNeasy Blood Extraction Kit.

The V gene is TRBV5-1 and the J gene is TRBJ2-7; D gene: possibly TRBD1, on 6 matching bases. This receptor was identified in a woman aged 40 to 50 in good health and CMV-seropositive. The sequenced sample was PBMCs. The bases are TGCGCCAGCAGCCTAATGGACAGATACGAGCAGTACTTC. Its product reads: CASSLMDRYEQYF.